The sequence of this T cell receptor beta chain was determined in a study of cytomegalovirus exposure and HLA in healthy donors. Whole-study results and caveats: A few chains tied to CMV proved CMV antigen-specific in vitro. The study listed roughly 160 cytomegalovirus-associated TCR beta chains.

Germline CDR1 is SGDLS and CDR2 is YYNGEE. This CDR3 comprises 15 residues. The ends were cut back, 3 bases at V and 2 bases at J, with 15 bases in the middle. These donors, healthy bone marrow donors, were studied. A note on this clone: Its specificity is not known.

Primers for the PCR totalled 60 Vbeta and 13 Jbeta. This table comes from immunoSEQ multiplex PCR, and its TCRdb copy is limited to in-frame clones, with some not included. The sample has roughly 180,000 clones, more than 75% seen once. The TCR sequence derives from a woman aged 25 to 39 in good health and CMV-seropositive. The specimen sequenced was PBMCs. V usage is TRBV9 and J usage is TRBJ2-7; possibly TRBD1 for D (6 bases). The CDR3 here is CASSEQGLATYEQYF. The CDR3 nucleotides read TGTGCCAGCAGCGAGCAGGGGCTAGCAACCTACGAGCAGTACTTC.